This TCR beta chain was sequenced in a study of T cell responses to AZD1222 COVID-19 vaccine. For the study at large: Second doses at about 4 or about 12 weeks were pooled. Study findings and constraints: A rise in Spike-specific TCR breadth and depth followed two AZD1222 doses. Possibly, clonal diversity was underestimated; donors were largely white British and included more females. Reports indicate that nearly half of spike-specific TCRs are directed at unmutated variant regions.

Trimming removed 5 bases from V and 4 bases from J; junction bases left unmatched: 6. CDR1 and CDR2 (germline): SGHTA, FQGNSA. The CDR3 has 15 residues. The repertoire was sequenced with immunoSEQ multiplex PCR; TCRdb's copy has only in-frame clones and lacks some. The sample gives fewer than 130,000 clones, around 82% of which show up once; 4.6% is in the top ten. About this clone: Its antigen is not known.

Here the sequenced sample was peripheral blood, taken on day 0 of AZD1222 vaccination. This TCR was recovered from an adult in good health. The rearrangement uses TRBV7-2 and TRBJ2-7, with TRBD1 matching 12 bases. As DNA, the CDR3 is TGTGCCAGCAGCCCCGGGACAGGGGGCGCTTACGAGCAGTACTTC. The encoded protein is CASSPGTGGAYEQYF.